The 28 T cell receptor beta chains below come from one sample, sequenced in a study of control samples from healthy donors and cancer patients. Profiling relied on immunoSEQ multiplex PCR, and the TCRdb table lists in-frame clones only, not all of them. The data show 110,000 or so clones, with approximately 90% seen just once and around 17% held by the top ten. Sequencing was performed on blood. Receptors were obtained from a woman aged 50 to 60 in good health.

This chain's CDR3 is CASHGLAGYNEQFF. In DNA, the CDR3 is TGTGCCAGCCATGGACTAGCGGGCTACAATGAGCAGTTCTTC. The gene calls are TRBV2 and TRBJ2-1; 11 bases fit TRBD2. The CDR3 extends over 14 amino acids. Germline V lookup: CDR1 SNHLY, CDR2 FYNNEI. V shed 8 bases and J 3 bases; nucleotides not matched to a gene: 3.

This chain links TRBV19 with TRBJ2-7; no firm D call. Germline CDR1 is LNHDA and CDR2 is SQIVND (reference sequence). Trimming cost V 5 bases and J 1 base, with 12 bases left between them. The CDR3 runs to 14 residues. CDR3 protein: CASSVPGRSYEQYF. In DNA form, the CDR3 reads TGTGCCAGTAGTGTCCCCGGGCGGTCCTACGAGCAGTACTTC.

The V gene is TRBV9, the J gene TRBJ1-1; 7 nucleotides align to TRBD1. The CDR3 is 16 amino acids. CDR1 is SGDLS, CDR2 YYNGEE, per germline. Germline trimming cut 4 bases from V and 4 bases from J; bases unmatched to any gene: 13. CDR3 amino acids: CASSTYPGTAFTEAFF. CDR3 DNA: TGTGCCAGCAGCACCTACCCCGGGACAGCCTTCACTGAAGCTTTCTTT.

The chain is built from TRBV6-2 or TRBV6-3 and TRBJ2-1; maybe TRBD2 (7 bases). This CDR3 has 11 residues. Deletions cut 4 bases from V and 16 bases from J, with 14 bases between. Germline CDR1 MNHEY, CDR2 SVGEGT. This chain's CDR3 is CASSLPGGRFF. CDR3 bases: TGTGCCAGCAGTTTACCCGGGGGGCGTTTCTTC.

The J gene is TRBJ1-1, the V gene TRBV29-1; D not certain. V was clipped by 0 bases and J by 1 base, with 12 bases between them. This CDR3 spans 15 amino acids. Germline values: CDR1 SQVTM, CDR2 ANQGSEA. CDR3 in DNA: TGCAGCGTTGAAGATCTAGGAAGAGAGAACACTGAAGCTTTCTTT. Amino acid sequence: CSVEDLGRENTEAFF.

The chain couples TRBV18 to TRBJ1-5; D might be TRBD1 (5 bases). Trimming took 6 bases from V and 2 from J, leaving 14 bases between them. Germline lookup yields CDR1 KGHSH and CDR2 LQKENI. This CDR3 has 15 residues. The chain's CDR3 is CASSERGKGNQPQHF. DNA for the CDR3: TGTGCCAGCTCGGAGCGGGGGAAGGGCAATCAGCCCCAGCATTTT. The variable domain in full, with the rest retrieved from reference TRBV18 and TRBJ1-5, is NAGVMQNPRHLVRRRGQEARLRCSPMKGHSHVYWYRQLPEEGLKFMVYLQKENIIDESGMPKERFSAEFPKEGPSILRIQQVVRGDSAAYFCASSERGKGNQPQHFGDGTRLSIL.

V and J are TRBV14 and TRBJ1-6; D is unclear. With 0 bases removed from V and 1 base from J, the gap between germline ends came to 10 bases. The CDR3 contains 17 residues. CDR1 is SGHDN and CDR2 is FVKESK in the germline V gene. CDR3 protein: CASSQDLVISYNSPLHF. The CDR3 DNA sequence: TGTGCCAGCAGCCAAGATTTAGTCATATCCTATAATTCACCCCTCCACTTT.

J is TRBJ1-1 and V is TRBV6-4; D not resolved. Germline CDR1 reads MRHNA; CDR2 reads SNTAGT. This CDR3 is 13 amino acids long. The V gene lost 4 bases and the J gene lost 4 bases, with 10 bases spanning the gap. The CDR3 coding sequence is TGTGCCAGCAGTGGCGCTCTGGGCACTGAAGCTTTCTTT. Encoded protein: CASSGALGTEAFF.

V usage is TRBV5-6 and J usage is TRBJ2-1; 7 bases are a match to TRBD2. Germline V gene data show CDR1 as SGHDT and CDR2 as YYEEEE. This CDR3 region has 13 residues. Trimming at V came to 3 bases and at J to 5 bases, leaving 2 bases not matched to a gene. The CDR3 loop is CASSWDYNNEQFF. In DNA form, the CDR3 reads TGTGCCAGCAGCTGGGACTACAACAATGAGCAGTTCTTC. Full variable domain (rest looked up from reference TRBV5-6 and TRBJ2-1): DAGVTQSPTHLIKTRGQQVTLRCSPKSGHDTVSWYQQALGQGPQFIFQYYEEEERQRGNFPDRFSGHQFPNYSSELNVNALLLGDSALYLCASSWDYNNEQFFGPGTRLTVL.

This chain joins TRBV4-1 and TRBJ2-1, with no clear D. The ends were cut back, 4 bases at V and 4 bases at J, with 17 bases in the middle. There are 16 residues in the CDR3. Germline values: CDR1 MGHRA, CDR2 YSYEKL. In DNA, the CDR3 is TGCGCCAGCAGCCCCCTGGGCCTCGTCAGGTACAATGAGCAGTTCTTC. Its protein is CASSPLGLVRYNEQFF.

In its sample, this clone was seen a few times. The chain links TRBV27 to TRBJ2-7; TRBD1 matches at 11 bases. The trim removed 8 bases at V and 5 bases at J, leaving 11 bases unmatched. Germline CDR1 and CDR2: MNHEY and SMNVEV (reference sequence). CDR3 length equals 15 residues. In nucleotides, the CDR3 is TGTGCCAGCTACGACAGGGACAGGGGGTCTAACGAGCAGTACTTC. Encoded protein: CASYDRDRGSNEQYF.

The chain employs TRBV7-2 and TRBJ1-2; no clear D. Trimming cost V 3 bases and J 4 bases, with 9 bases left between them. The CDR3 runs to 13 residues. The germline gives CDR1 SGHTA, CDR2 FQGNSA. CDR3 sequence reads: CASSFGVGYGYTF. CDR3 coding DNA: TGTGCCAGCAGCTTCGGTGTAGGCTATGGCTACACCTTC.

This chain joins TRBV15 and TRBJ2-5; 9 nucleotides agree with TRBD2. V gave up 2 bases and J gave up 5 bases; unmatched junction bases: 9. There are 16 residues in the CDR3. Germline values: CDR1 LNHNV, CDR2 YYDKDF (reference sequence). The CDR3 loop reads CATSRQRAGGRETQYF. DNA for the CDR3: TGTGCCACCAGCAGACAGAGAGCGGGGGGCCGGGAGACCCAGTACTTC. The full variable domain, completed using reference TRBV15 and TRBJ2-5, is DAMVIQNPRYQVTQFGKPVTLSCSQTLNHNVMYWYQQKSSQAPKLLFHYYDKDFNNEADTPDNFQSRRPNTSFCFLDIRSPGLGDTAMYLCATSRQRAGGRETQYFGPGTRLLVL.

The chain uses TRBV12-3 or TRBV12-4 and TRBJ2-3, with TRBD1 identical over 7 bases. After removal of 4 bases from V and 8 bases from J, the junction contained 3 bases not matched to a gene. The CDR3 consists of 12 residues. This chain's CDR3 is CASSWGQFTQYF. CDR3 nucleotides: TGTGCCAGCAGTTGGGGACAGTTTACGCAGTATTTT.

V usage is TRBV14 and J usage is TRBJ1-5, with D maybe TRBD1 (5 bases). CDR1 and CDR2 from the germline V gene are SGHDN and FVKESK. This CDR3 has 17 amino acids. Deletions cut 0 bases from V and 7 bases from J, with 19 bases between. The CDR3 protein is CASSQDSSGSWGQPQHF. CDR3 coding DNA: TGTGCCAGCAGCCAAGATAGTTCGGGCAGTTGGGGCCAGCCCCAGCATTTT. Full variable domain (missing parts from reference TRBV14 and TRBJ1-5): EAGVTQFPSHSVIEKGQTVTLRCDPISGHDNLYWYRRVMGKEIKFLLHFVKESKQDESGMPNNRFLAERTGGTYSTLKVQPAELEDSGVYFCASSQDSSGSWGQPQHFGDGTRLSIL.

The rearrangement links TRBV3-1 (or the pseudogene TRBV3-2) to TRBJ1-2; tentative D call: TRBD1 (6 bases). CDR3 length equals 15 residues. Germline V gene lookup returns CDR1 LGHDT and CDR2 YNNKEL (reference sequence). With 3 bases removed from V and 1 base from J, the gap between germline ends came to 12 bases. CDR3 in amino acids: CASSQGGQNNYGYTF. Written as DNA, the CDR3 is TGTGCCAGCAGCCAGGGCGGACAGAATAACTATGGCTACACCTTC.

The chain recombines TRBV3-1 (or the pseudogene TRBV3-2) with TRBJ2-1, with D possibly TRBD2 on 7 matching bases. The CDR3 is made up of 15 amino acids. The V and J ends lost 1 base and 7 bases respectively, with 14 bases between them. Germline V CDR1 and CDR2: LGHDT, YNNKEL (reference sequence). The CDR3 is CASSQGGGGPNEQFF. The CDR3 region has the DNA TGTGCCAGCAGCCAAGGAGGGGGAGGGCCGAATGAGCAGTTCTTC.

V gene TRBV27 combines with J gene TRBJ2-2, with D possibly being TRBD2 (6 bases). With 1 base removed from V and 1 base from J, the gap between germline ends came to 10 bases. This CDR3 contains 16 residues. Germline V gene sequence: CDR1 MNHEY, CDR2 SMNVEV (reference sequence). This chain's CDR3 is CASSLYSGVNTGELFF. The DNA of the CDR3 is TGTGCCAGCAGTTTATATTCGGGGGTGAACACCGGGGAGCTGTTTTTT.

V and J are TRBV30 and TRBJ2-7; TRBD1 aligns across 11 bases. The germline V gene encodes CDR1 GTSNPN and CDR2 SVGIG (reference sequence). The CDR3 loop spans 15 amino acids. Unmatched junction bases numbered 12, after V lost 2 bases and J lost 9 bases. The CDR3: CAWSTIGQGAFGQYF. The DNA of the CDR3 is TGTGCCTGGAGTACCATTGGACAGGGGGCCTTCGGGCAGTACTTC.

The rearrangement links TRBV19 to TRBJ1-2, with 7 bases that match TRBD1. Germline V CDR1 and CDR2: LNHDA, SQIVND (reference sequence). V was clipped by 7 bases and J by 4 bases; unmatched bases: 6. The CDR3 has 13 amino acids. Here the CDR3 reads CASTATGSYGYTF. The CDR3 bases are TGTGCCAGTACCGCGACAGGGAGCTATGGCTACACCTTC.

The chain employs TRBV5-5 and TRBJ2-2; D perhaps matches TRBD2 (6 bases). Deletions cut 5 bases from V and 1 base from J, with 9 bases between. The CDR3 is 14 amino acids. Germline CDR1 and CDR2: SGHKS and YYEKEE (reference sequence). The CDR3 here is CASSQGGNTGELFF. CDR3 DNA: TGTGCCAGCAGTCAGGGAGGGAACACCGGGGAGCTGTTTTTT.

The CDR3 DNA follows: TGTGCCAGCAGGAGAGGGTCATCGTTCTACGAGCAGTACGTC. As protein: CASRRGSSFYEQYV. The rearrangement joins TRBV28 to TRBJ2-7; D is possibly TRBD2 (5 bases). With 6 bases removed from V and 3 bases from J, the gap between germline ends came to 15 bases. Germline V lookup: CDR1 MDHEN, CDR2 SYDVKM. This CDR3 region has 14 residues.

This chain links TRBV15 with TRBJ1-5; possible D gene TRBD1, 6 bases. In germline, CDR1 is LNHNV, CDR2 YYDKDF (reference sequence). This CDR3 is 13 amino acids long. V was shortened by 4 bases and J by 6 bases, with 10 bases between the two germline ends. CDR3 protein: CATSMGGPQPQHF. The CDR3 coding sequence is TGTGCCACCAGCATGGGGGGCCCTCAGCCCCAGCATTTT.

The chain combines TRBV24-1 with TRBJ2-1, with TRBD2 identical over 10 bases. Germline CDR1 and CDR2: KGHDR and SFDVKD. The CDR3 totals 15 residues. V trimming: 2 bases; J trimming: 6 bases; junction bases outside the gene matches: 3. The CDR3 loop reads CATSDSGTSVNEQFF. The CDR3 coding sequence is TGTGCCACCAGTGATTCCGGGACTAGCGTCAATGAGCAGTTCTTC.

The rearrangement joins TRBV19 to TRBJ1-1; a possible D gene is TRBD1 (6 bases). The germline gives CDR1 LNHDA, CDR2 SQIVND (reference sequence). V lost 3 bases, J lost 4 bases, and 6 bases lay in between. The CDR3 sequence is 12 residues long. CDR3 DNA sequence: TGTGCCAGTAGTATCAGGGGCACTGAAGCTTTCTTT. Protein product: CASSIRGTEAFF.

The chain is built from TRBV11-2 and TRBJ1-1; unclear D gene. The CDR3 is 14 amino acids. CDR1 SGHAT and CDR2 FQNNGV come from the germline V gene. V lost 2 bases and J 1 base, leaving 8 bases between the germline ends. CDR3 residues: CASSLLSGNTEAFF. DNA for the CDR3: TGTGCCAGCAGCTTACTTTCGGGGAACACTGAAGCTTTCTTT.

J is TRBJ2-3 and V is TRBV11-2, with D uncertain. Germline lookup yields CDR1 SGHAT and CDR2 FQNNGV. V lost 4 bases and J lost 3, with 8 bases in between. The CDR3 loop spans 13 amino acids. The CDR3 DNA is TGTGCCAGCAGCTCCTGGGAAACAGATACGCAGTATTTT. Its protein is CASSSWETDTQYF.

This chain uses TRBV4-3 with TRBJ2-2; 10 nucleotides match TRBD2. V trimming: 3 bases; J trimming: 5 bases; junction bases outside the gene matches: 9. This CDR3 region has 17 residues. Germline V lookup: CDR1 LGHNA, CDR2 YSLEER. DNA of the CDR3: TGCGCCAGCAGCCAGGGGGGTAGCGGGAGGAGGACCGGGGAGCTGTTTTTT. It translates to CASSQGGSGRRTGELFF.